Sequencing of this T cell receptor beta chain was carried out in a study of blood T cells in healthy people across ages. Whole-study findings and limits: Naive T cell percentage showed a strong correlation with the diversity of TCR beta. PBMCs left unsorted prevented a conclusive naive versus antigen-experienced comparison.

As concerns this clonotype: The antigen is not known.

Trimming took 8 bases from V and 3 from J; bases not matched to a gene: 6. This CDR3 spans 14 amino acids. The V gene's germline CDR1 is SEHNR and CDR2 FQNEAQ (reference sequence). Together with a sample-barcoded 5' primer, a J-beta primer mix was included in a second PCR lasting roughly 7 to 11 cycles. Using its own MiXCR run on the 5' RACE reads, TCRdb lists one record per CDR3 protein. The sample contains 550,000 to 650,000 distinct CDR3 sequences, about 28% of which appear only once. Sequenced sample: blood. This sequence was found in a woman at least 80 years old in good health. V is TRBV7-9 and J is TRBJ2-3; 9 bases line up with TRBD2. Here the CDR3 reads CASGLAGKTDTQYF. The CDR3 DNA reads as TGTGCCAGCGGGCTAGCGGGAAAGACAGATACGCAGTATTTT.